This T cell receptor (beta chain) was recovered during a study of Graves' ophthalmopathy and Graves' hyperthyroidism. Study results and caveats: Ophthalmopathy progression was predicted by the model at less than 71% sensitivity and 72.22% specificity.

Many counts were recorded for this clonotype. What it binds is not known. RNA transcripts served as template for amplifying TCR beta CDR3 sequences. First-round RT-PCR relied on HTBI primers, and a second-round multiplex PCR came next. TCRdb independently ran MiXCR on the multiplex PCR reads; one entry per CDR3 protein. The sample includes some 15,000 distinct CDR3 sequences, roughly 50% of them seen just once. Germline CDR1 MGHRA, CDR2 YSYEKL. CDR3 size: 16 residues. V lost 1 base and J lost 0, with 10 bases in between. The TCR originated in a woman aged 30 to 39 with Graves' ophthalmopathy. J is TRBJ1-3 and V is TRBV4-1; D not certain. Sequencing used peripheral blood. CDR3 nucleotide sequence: TGCGCCAGCAGCCAAGTCACCAGTCCCTCTGGAAACACCATATATTTT. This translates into CASSQVTSPSGNTIYF.